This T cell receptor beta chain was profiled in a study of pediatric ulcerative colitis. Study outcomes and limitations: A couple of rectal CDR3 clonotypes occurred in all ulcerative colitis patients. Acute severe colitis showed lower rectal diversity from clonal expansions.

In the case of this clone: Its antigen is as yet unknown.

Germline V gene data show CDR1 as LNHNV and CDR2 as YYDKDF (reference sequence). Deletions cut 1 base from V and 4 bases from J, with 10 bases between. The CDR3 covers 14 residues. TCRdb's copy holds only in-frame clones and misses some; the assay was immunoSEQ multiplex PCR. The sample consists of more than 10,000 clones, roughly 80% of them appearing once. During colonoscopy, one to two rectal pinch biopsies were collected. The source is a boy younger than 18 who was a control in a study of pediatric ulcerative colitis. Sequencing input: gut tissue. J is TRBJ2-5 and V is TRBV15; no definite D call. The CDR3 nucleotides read TGTGCCACCAGCAGAGGGGATACGGGAGAGACCCAGTACTTC. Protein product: CATSRGDTGETQYF.